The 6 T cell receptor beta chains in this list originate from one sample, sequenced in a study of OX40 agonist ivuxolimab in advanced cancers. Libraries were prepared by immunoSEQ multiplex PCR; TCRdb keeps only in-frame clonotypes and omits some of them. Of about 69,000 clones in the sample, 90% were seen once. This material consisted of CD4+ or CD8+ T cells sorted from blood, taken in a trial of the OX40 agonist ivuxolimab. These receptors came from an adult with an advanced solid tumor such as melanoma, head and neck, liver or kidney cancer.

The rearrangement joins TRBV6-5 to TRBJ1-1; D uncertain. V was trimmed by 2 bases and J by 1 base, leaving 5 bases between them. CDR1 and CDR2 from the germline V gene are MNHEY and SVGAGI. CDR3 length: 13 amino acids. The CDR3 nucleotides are TGTGCCAGCAGTTACGACCCGAACACTGAAGCTTTCTTT. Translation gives CASSYDPNTEAFF.

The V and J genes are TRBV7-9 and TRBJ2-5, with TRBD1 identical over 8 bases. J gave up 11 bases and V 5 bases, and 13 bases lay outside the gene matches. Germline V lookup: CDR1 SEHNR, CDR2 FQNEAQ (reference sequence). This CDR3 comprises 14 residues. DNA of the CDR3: TGTGCCAGCAGCCGCGGACAGGGACGTCTTGAGCAGTACTTC. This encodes CASSRGQGRLEQYF. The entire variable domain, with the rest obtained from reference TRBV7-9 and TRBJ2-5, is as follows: DTGVSQNPRHKITKRGQNVTFRCDPISEHNRLYWYRQTLGQGPEFLTYFQNEAQLEKSRLLSDRFSAERPKGSFSTLEIQRTEQGDSAMYLCASSRGQGRLEQYFGPGTRLLVL.

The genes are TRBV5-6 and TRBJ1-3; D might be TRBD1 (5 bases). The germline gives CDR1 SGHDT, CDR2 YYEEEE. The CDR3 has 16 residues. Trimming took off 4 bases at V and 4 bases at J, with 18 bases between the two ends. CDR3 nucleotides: TGTGCCAGCAGCCTAGTGGGGACCACCCGAGGAAACACCATATATTTT. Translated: CASSLVGTTRGNTIYF.

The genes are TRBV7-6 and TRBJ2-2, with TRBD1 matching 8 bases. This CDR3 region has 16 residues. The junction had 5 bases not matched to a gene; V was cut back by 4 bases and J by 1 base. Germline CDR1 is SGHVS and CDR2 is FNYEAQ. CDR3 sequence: CASSSTQGGNTGELFF. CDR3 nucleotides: TGTGCCAGCAGCTCCACACAGGGGGGGAACACCGGGGAGCTGTTTTTT.

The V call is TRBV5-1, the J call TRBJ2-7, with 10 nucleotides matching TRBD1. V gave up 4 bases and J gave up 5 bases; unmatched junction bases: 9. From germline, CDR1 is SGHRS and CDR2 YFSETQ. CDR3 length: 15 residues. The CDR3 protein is CASSVLTGGWNEQYF. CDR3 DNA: TGCGCCAGCAGCGTGCTGACAGGGGGCTGGAACGAGCAGTACTTC. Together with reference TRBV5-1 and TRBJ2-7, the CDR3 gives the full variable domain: KAGVTQTPRYLIKTRGQQVTLSCSPISGHRSVSWYQQTPGQGLQFLFEYFSETQRNKGNFPGRFSGRQFSNSRSEMNVSTLELGDSALYLCASSVLTGGWNEQYFGPGTRLTVT.

The CDR3 sequence: CASSQTGGLGGNTIYF. The CDR3 bases are TGTGCCAGCTCCCAGACAGGGGGACTTGGTGGAAACACCATATATTTT. The V call is TRBV18, the J call TRBJ1-3; 9 bases fit TRBD1. CDR3 size: 16 residues. Per germline, CDR1 KGHSH and CDR2 LQKENI. Losses at the gene ends were 6 bases for V and 3 bases for J; bases not matched to a gene: 9.